One sample yielded the 9 T cell receptor beta chains listed below, sequenced in a study of T cell responses to AZD1222 COVID-19 vaccine listed by TCRdb under 2021. Receptor libraries were prepared by the immunoSEQ multiplex PCR assay. TCRdb obtained this table from immuneACCESS and retained in-frame rearrangements with V and J assigned. These tables miss some clones; where compared with another copy, unresolved V genes account for less than half of the shortfall, and the remainder is unexplained. The sample contains fewer than 110,000 clones, about 90% of them found a single time. The ten largest clones take up roughly 6.2% of the sample. The time point tag for this specimen amounts to: about 28 days (+/-7) after the second vaccine dose. The sample in question was peripheral blood, obtained 28 days after the second AZD1222 dose. Receptors were obtained from an adult who received the AZD1222 COVID-19 vaccine.

This chain connects TRBV5-8 to TRBJ2-1; D unresolved. Trimming removed 2 bases from V and 4 bases from J, with 4 bases in between. The CDR3 loop spans 12 amino acids. Germline values: CDR1 SGHTS, CDR2 YDEGEE. In nucleotides, the CDR3 is TGTGCCAGCAGCTTCCTTTACAATGAGCAGTTCTTC. Translation: CASSFLYNEQFF.

This chain links TRBV27 with TRBJ2-7; 7 nucleotides agree with TRBD2. V lost 6 bases and J lost 5; bases outside the gene matches: 4. The CDR3 has 12 amino acids. Germline lookup yields CDR1 MNHEY and CDR2 SMNVEV (reference sequence). The CDR3: CASSLGGDEQYF. CDR3 coding DNA: TGTGCCAGCAGCCTGGGAGGGGACGAGCAGTACTTC.

This clone was observed a single time. The gene calls are TRBV11-2 and TRBJ2-3, with 8 bases matching TRBD2. CDR3 size: 15 residues. The trim removed 3 bases at V and 1 base at J, leaving 3 bases unmatched. The germline gives CDR1 SGHAT, CDR2 FQNNGV. The CDR3 DNA reads TGTGCCAGCAGCTTGTTAGCGGGACGCACAGATACGCAGTATTTT. It specifies CASSLLAGRTDTQYF.

This chain connects TRBV19 to TRBJ1-4, with D perhaps matching TRBD1 (5 bases). CDR1 is LNHDA, CDR2 SQIVND, per germline (reference sequence). There are 14 residues in the CDR3. Deletions cut 8 bases from V and 8 bases from J, with 18 bases between. The CDR3 sequence: CASRRGPAEEKLFF. The CDR3 DNA follows: TGTGCCAGTCGTAGGGGCCCGGCTGAGGAAAAACTGTTTTTT.

This clone appeared a few times. This chain uses TRBV7-9 with TRBJ2-2, with a weak D call TRBD2 (5 bases). In germline, CDR1 is SEHNR, CDR2 FQNEAQ (reference sequence). This CDR3 comprises 15 residues. Deletions cut 5 bases from V and 5 bases from J, with 15 bases between. This CDR3 reads CASSPGLLETGELFF. The CDR3 bases are TGTGCCAGCAGCCCCGGACTCCTTGAGACCGGGGAGCTGTTTTTT.

The chain is built from TRBV9 and TRBJ2-7, with TRBD2 as a possible D gene (5 bases). The V end lost 4 bases, the J end lost 4 bases, and 9 bases lay between the germline ends. The germline CDR1 and CDR2 sequences are SGDLS and YYNGEE. This CDR3 is built from 12 residues. The CDR3 protein is CASSPEGYEQYF. CDR3 DNA sequence: TGTGCCAGCAGCCCAGAGGGTTACGAGCAGTACTTC.

The chain carries TRBV5-1 and TRBJ2-2; TRBD1 is a possible D gene (6 bases). Per germline, CDR1 SGHRS and CDR2 YFSETQ. The CDR3 contains 14 residues. The ends were cut back, 7 bases at V and 2 bases at J, with 12 bases in the middle. CDR3 sequence: CASRDGTNTGELFF. In DNA form, the CDR3 reads TGCGCCAGCCGCGACGGGACAAACACCGGGGAGCTGTTTTTT.

The chain uses TRBV10-2 and TRBJ1-1; TRBD1 agrees at 8 bases. Trimming cost V 8 bases and J 1 base; bases outside gene matches: 3. Looked up from germline, CDR1 is WSHSY and CDR2 is SAAADI. The CDR3 runs 13 residues. CDR3 DNA: TGCGCCAGCGGGACAGGTCCGAACACTGAAGCTTTCTTT. Encoded protein: CASGTGPNTEAFF.

The rearrangement uses TRBV27 and TRBJ1-2; possibly TRBD1 for D (6 bases). CDR3 length: 14 amino acids. CDR1 is MNHEY, CDR2 SMNVEV, per germline (reference sequence). Trimming removed 2 bases at V and 0 bases at J, with 7 bases between. The CDR3 protein is CASSLRDTNYGYTF. CDR3 bases: TGTGCCAGCAGTTTAAGGGACACTAACTATGGCTACACCTTC.